Listed below are T cell receptor beta chains from one sample, sequenced in a study of T-cell memory formation after mild COVID-19. TCRdb re-analysed the 5' RACE reads in MiXCR, keeping a single row per CDR3 protein. This repertoire shows hundreds of thousands of distinct CDR3 sequences, about 20% found once; its top ten account for roughly an eighth. Sequencing was performed on PBMCs or a T cell subset sorted from them (not recorded which). Receptors were obtained from an adult woman who had mild COVID-19 (a few samples of this study predate the infection). Cell type and time point are not known. The conserved cysteine and the conserved F or W are not part of the CDR3 here. The D gene is left open where the match is weak.

TRBJ2-3,TRBV28,TRBD1,ASRSGQGIDTQY
TRBJ2-7,TRBV9,TRBD1,ASSAGDRVYEQY
TRBJ2-7,TRBV7-6,NA,ASSLAGGITYEQY
TRBJ1-1,TRBV15,NA,ATSRDKGTEAF
TRBJ1-4,TRBV7-6,NA,ASSLSMSGSNEKLF
TRBJ1-1,TRBV12-3/TRBV12-4,NA,ASKFQTGNTEAF
TRBJ2-1,TRBV12-5,NA,ASGPGQGMYNEQF
TRBJ2-7,TRBV9,NA,ASSVDYGGYEQY
TRBJ1-5,TRBV2,NA,ASSGSGQPQH
TRBJ2-2,TRBV7-6,NA,ASNSRATGELF
TRBJ2-7,TRBV7-2,NA,ASSFDHGGEQY
TRBJ2-3,TRBV7-9,NA,ASTLVQGSPTDTQY
TRBJ1-2,TRBV20-1,NA,SATGTQSYGYT
TRBJ2-5,TRBV18,NA,ASSAAGSGYQETQY
TRBJ1-1,TRBV3-1,NA,ASSQDGEVTEAF
TRBJ1-1,TRBV6-5,NA,ASSYEQNTEAF
TRBJ2-2,TRBV29-1,NA,SVERGASNTGELF
TRBJ1-2,TRBV21-1,NA,ASSKDVRDYGYT
TRBJ1-2,TRBV12-3/TRBV12-4,NA,ASSPNSLGYT
TRBJ2-1,TRBV3-1,TRBD2,ASSPWGTSFHEQF
TRBJ2-1,TRBV27,NA,ASSWTADNEQF
TRBJ2-7,TRBV6-5,NA,ASSYGFEDGSYEQY
TRBJ2-7,TRBV12-3/TRBV12-4,NA,ASSFGSVTYEQY
TRBJ2-7,TRBV20-1,TRBD1,SAIWTGYEQY
TRBJ2-7,TRBV7-2,TRBD2,ASSLAGSSGRINEQY
TRBJ2-5,TRBV9,NA,ASSFLGLLQETQY
TRBJ2-7,TRBV3-1,NA,ASSHRSRGYEQY
TRBJ2-2,TRBV19,NA,ASRPGSTNTGELF
TRBJ2-1,TRBV24-1,TRBD2,ATSDPRLAGYEQF
TRBJ2-7,TRBV20-1,TRBD2,SAGLAGVPSYEQY
TRBJ2-3,TRBV4-1,TRBD1,ASSQDVGVQGATTSTDTQY
TRBJ1-5,TRBV12-3/TRBV12-4,NA,ASSLGTSSQH
TRBJ1-5,TRBV24-1,NA,ATSPGTGSPQH
TRBJ2-1,TRBV6-6,TRBD2,ASSYFSGNEQF
TRBJ2-5,TRBV5-1,NA,ASSLGGGGGQETQY
TRBJ2-5,TRBV9,NA,ASSVDLGGRQETQY
TRBJ2-1,TRBV29-1,NA,SGGAGYNEQF
TRBJ1-1,TRBV6-2/TRBV6-3,NA,ASSPQVGGRGNTEAF
TRBJ1-1,TRBV5-1,NA,ASSLDSSDTEAF
TRBJ2-7,TRBV4-1,TRBD1,ASSPRDRENEQY
TRBJ2-2,TRBV30,NA,AWSYSGWGERGYTGELF
TRBJ2-1,TRBV12-3/TRBV12-4,TRBD1,ASRDTGGSNNEQF
TRBJ1-1,TRBV12-3/TRBV12-4,TRBD1,ASSSRTGSFEAF
TRBJ2-1,TRBV7-2,TRBD2,ASSLGSRTSGYNEQF
TRBJ2-3,TRBV12-3/TRBV12-4,NA,ASSFQGPTDTQY